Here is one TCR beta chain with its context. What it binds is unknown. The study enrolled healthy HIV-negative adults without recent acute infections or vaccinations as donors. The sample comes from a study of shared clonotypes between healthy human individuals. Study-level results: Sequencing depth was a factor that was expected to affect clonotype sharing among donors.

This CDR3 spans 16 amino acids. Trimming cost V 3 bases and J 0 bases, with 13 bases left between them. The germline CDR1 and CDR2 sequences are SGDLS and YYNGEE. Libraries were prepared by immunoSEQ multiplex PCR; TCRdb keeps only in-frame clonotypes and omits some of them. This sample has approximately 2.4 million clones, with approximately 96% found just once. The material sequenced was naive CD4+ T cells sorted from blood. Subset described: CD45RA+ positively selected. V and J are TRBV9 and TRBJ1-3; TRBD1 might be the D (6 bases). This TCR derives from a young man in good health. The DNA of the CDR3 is TGTGCCAGCAGCGCTTCGTCAGGGGTCTCTGGAAACACCATATATTTT. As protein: CASSASSGVSGNTIYF.